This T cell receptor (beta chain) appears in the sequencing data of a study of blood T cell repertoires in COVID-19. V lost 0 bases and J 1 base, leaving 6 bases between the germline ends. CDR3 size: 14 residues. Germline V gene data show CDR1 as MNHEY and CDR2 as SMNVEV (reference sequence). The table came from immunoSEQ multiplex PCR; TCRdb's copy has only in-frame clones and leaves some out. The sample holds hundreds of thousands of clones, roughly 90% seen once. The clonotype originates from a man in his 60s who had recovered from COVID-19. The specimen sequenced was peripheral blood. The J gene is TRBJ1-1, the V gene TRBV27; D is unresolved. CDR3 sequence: CASSLSAGNTEAFF. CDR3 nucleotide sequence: TGTGCCAGCAGTTTATCGGCAGGGAACACTGAAGCTTTCTTT.